These 19 T cell receptor beta chains originate from one sample sequenced in a study of cytomegalovirus exposure and HLA in healthy donors. The PCR was carried out with 60 Vbeta primers and 13 Jbeta primers. The data were produced by immunoSEQ multiplex PCR, yet TCRdb's version contains in-frame clones alone and is incomplete. The sample holds roughly 70,000 clones, almost 85% seen once. The sample was PBMCs. Source of these receptors: a man aged 18 to 29 in good health and CMV-seronegative.

The V call is TRBV13, the J call TRBJ2-7; D possibly corresponds to TRBD1 (6 bases). The CDR3 is 14 residues long. Trimming pared 6 bases from V and 2 bases from J, leaving 14 bases between. Looked up from germline, CDR1 is PRHDT and CDR2 is FYEKMQ (reference sequence). CDR3 protein: CASSQGSPTYEQYF. Written as DNA, the CDR3 is TGTGCCAGCAGTCAGGGGTCCCCTACCTACGAGCAGTACTTC.

DNA for the CDR3: TGTGCCTGGAGTGTACGGGGGGCGGTGAACACTGAAGCTTTCTTT. It is translated as CAWSVRGAVNTEAFF. The chain links TRBV30 to TRBJ1-1, with TRBD1 as a possible D gene (6 bases). Germline V gene sequence: CDR1 GTSNPN, CDR2 SVGIG (reference sequence). The V end lost 0 bases, the J end lost 0 bases, and 11 bases lay between the germline ends. The CDR3 contains 15 residues.

This chain links TRBV4-1 with TRBJ1-1, with TRBD1 matching over 8 bases. This CDR3 region has 13 residues. Germline V gives CDR1 MGHRA, CDR2 YSYEKL. V gave up 0 bases and J gave up 11 bases; unmatched junction bases: 5. In DNA form, the CDR3 reads TGCGCCAGCAGCCAAGATTGGACAGGGTTGGCTTTCTTT. Amino acid sequence: CASSQDWTGLAFF.

This clone was found a few times. The chain is built from TRBV15 and TRBJ2-7, with D hard to call. Germline-derived CDR1 and CDR2 are LNHNV and YYDKDF (reference sequence). The CDR3 sequence is 11 residues long. V shed 9 bases and J shed 4 bases, with 10 bases lying between them. The CDR3 reads CATGTNYEQYF. The CDR3 DNA is TGTGCCACTGGAACTAATTACGAGCAGTACTTC.

The rearrangement uses TRBV30 and TRBJ1-2, with D perhaps matching TRBD1 (5 bases). The CDR3 length is 12 residues. Germline CDR1 is GTSNPN and CDR2 is SVGIG (reference sequence). V was pared by 2 bases and J by 6 bases, with 10 bases between. The CDR3 region is CAWSTSGNGYTF. The CDR3 nucleotides are TGTGCCTGGAGTACCTCAGGGAATGGCTACACCTTC.

CDR3 residues: CASSYTTGSGETQYF. The CDR3 nucleotides are TGTGCCAGCAGTTATACTACAGGGTCGGGGGAGACCCAGTACTTC. The chain links TRBV6-5 to TRBJ2-5; tentatively, D is TRBD1 (6 bases). Trimming took off 3 bases at V and 5 bases at J, with 16 bases between the two ends. Germline V lookup: CDR1 MNHEY, CDR2 SVGAGI. The CDR3 is 15 amino acids.

This chain links TRBV5-1 with TRBJ2-1; 8 bases agree with TRBD2. Losses at the gene ends were 0 bases for V and 7 bases for J; bases not matched to a gene: 9. The CDR3 consists of 16 residues. Germline V CDR1 and CDR2: SGHRS, YFSETQ. The CDR3 bases are TGCGCCAGCAGCTTGGAGGTCGGGACGGGAGGGAATGAGCAGTTCTTC. It encodes CASSLEVGTGGNEQFF.

V is TRBV19 and J is TRBJ2-3; D is unclear. This CDR3 is built from 16 residues. V lost 3 bases, J lost 0 bases, and 13 bases lay in between. From germline, CDR1 is LNHDA and CDR2 SQIVND (reference sequence). The CDR3 is CASSISVEASTDTQYF. The CDR3 DNA is TGTGCCAGTAGTATTTCGGTCGAGGCTAGCACAGATACGCAGTATTTT. The complete variable domain, with remaining parts taken from reference TRBV19 and TRBJ2-3, reads DGGITQSPKYLFRKEGQNVTLSCEQNLNHDAMYWYRQDPGQGLRLIYYSQIVNDFQKGDIAEGYSVSREKKESFPLTVTSAQKNPTAFYLCASSISVEASTDTQYFGPGTRLTVL.

The chain has TRBV15 and TRBJ2-3, with D possibly TRBD2 on 5 matching bases. Germline-derived CDR1 and CDR2 are LNHNV and YYDKDF (reference sequence). Trimming left V 0 bases short and J 1 base short, with 11 bases between. The length of the CDR3 is 16 residues. CDR3 residues: CATSREGGSGTDTQYF. Written as DNA, the CDR3 is TGTGCCACCAGCAGAGAGGGTGGGAGTGGCACAGATACGCAGTATTTT.

The chain joins TRBV28 to TRBJ1-5; the D gene is possibly TRBD1 (5 bases). This CDR3 has 15 residues. Germline V gene sequence: CDR1 MDHEN, CDR2 SYDVKM. Trimming shortened V by 2 bases and J by 4 bases, and 12 bases separated the two germline ends. CDR3 in amino acids: CASSLGGGKNQPQHF. DNA for the CDR3: TGTGCCAGCAGTTTAGGGGGAGGTAAAAATCAGCCCCAGCATTTT.

The chain links TRBV7-9 to TRBJ2-5; 13 bases are shared with TRBD2. CDR1 is SEHNR and CDR2 is FQNEAQ in the germline V gene (reference sequence). CDR3 size: 16 residues. Losses at the gene ends were 7 bases for V and 2 bases for J; bases not matched to a gene: 7. CDR3 sequence: CASIRTSGRGQETQYF. CDR3 nucleotide sequence: TGTGCCAGCATCCGGACTAGCGGGAGAGGACAAGAGACCCAGTACTTC. Full variable domain (rest looked up from reference TRBV7-9 and TRBJ2-5): DTGVSQNPRHKITKRGQNVTFRCDPISEHNRLYWYRQTLGQGPEFLTYFQNEAQLEKSRLLSDRFSAERPKGSFSTLEIQRTEQGDSAMYLCASIRTSGRGQETQYFGPGTRLLVL.

This rearrangement joins TRBV10-3 to TRBJ2-7, with 8 bases fitting TRBD1. After removal of 6 bases from V and 6 bases from J, the junction contained 4 bases not matched to a gene. CDR1 and CDR2 from the germline V gene are ENHRY and SYGVKD. The CDR3 has 12 residues. The CDR3: CAISLDRAEQYF. For the CDR3, the DNA is TGTGCCATCAGCTTGGACAGGGCCGAGCAGTACTTC.

This chain links TRBV5-1 with TRBJ1-3; 7 bases agree with TRBD1. J lost 0 bases, V lost 4 bases, and 7 bases had no gene match. The CDR3 contains 16 residues. CDR1 is SGHRS, CDR2 YFSETQ, per germline. The CDR3 spells CASSPRTGFSGNTIYF. CDR3 bases: TGCGCCAGCAGCCCCAGGACAGGTTTCTCTGGAAACACCATATATTTT.

The gene calls are TRBV5-4 and TRBJ2-6, with D uncertain. Trimming took off 0 bases at V and 1 base at J, with 5 bases between the two ends. Germline lookup yields CDR1 SGHNT and CDR2 YYREEE (reference sequence). This CDR3 region has 15 residues. The CDR3 bases are TGTGCCAGCAGCTTGGGACTGTCTGGGGCCAACGTCCTGACTTTC. Translated, it gives CASSLGLSGANVLTF.

The chain carries TRBV6-1 and TRBJ1-5, with D maybe TRBD1 (6 bases). CDR3 length: 16 amino acids. V was trimmed by 4 bases and J by 2 bases, leaving 15 bases between them. Germline assignment: CDR1 MNHNS and CDR2 SASEGT. The CDR3 region is CASSVQGLVGNQPQHF. Here the CDR3 DNA reads TGTGCCAGCAGTGTACAGGGATTGGTAGGCAATCAGCCCCAGCATTTT.

This chain connects TRBV5-1 to TRBJ2-1; D gene unclear. CDR3 length: 13 residues. The germline gives CDR1 SGHRS, CDR2 YFSETQ. Trimming removed 1 base at V and 6 bases at J, with 8 bases between. CDR3 DNA sequence: TGCGCCAGCAGCTTGTCTCCAGGCAATGAGCAGTTCTTC. The encoded protein is CASSLSPGNEQFF. Drawing the rest from reference TRBV5-1 and TRBJ2-1, the complete variable domain is KAGVTQTPRYLIKTRGQQVTLSCSPISGHRSVSWYQQTPGQGLQFLFEYFSETQRNKGNFPGRFSGRQFSNSRSEMNVSTLELGDSALYLCASSLSPGNEQFFGPGTRLTVL.

The V and J genes are TRBV6-5 and TRBJ2-2, with D possibly matching TRBD2 (7 bases). The germline CDR1 and CDR2 sequences are MNHEY and SVGAGI. V dropped 6 bases and J dropped 2 bases, with 13 bases sitting between them. The CDR3 runs 15 residues. CDR3 region: CASRKRGGNTGELFF. As DNA, the CDR3 is TGTGCCAGCAGAAAAAGGGGGGGAAACACCGGGGAGCTGTTTTTT.

This clone occurred a few times. This rearrangement joins TRBV29-1 to TRBJ2-3, with 7 bases that match TRBD2. Germline V gives CDR1 SQVTM, CDR2 ANQGSEA. V was pared by 4 bases and J by 0 bases, with 4 bases of the junction left unmatched. CDR3 length: 14 amino acids. The CDR3 coding sequence is TGCAGCGTTGCTGGAGCGGGAAGCACAGATACGCAGTATTTT. This sequence encodes CSVAGAGSTDTQYF.

This clone has a single count. The rearrangement uses TRBV19 and TRBJ1-2, with 10 bases aligning to TRBD1. Trimming cost V 3 bases and J 6 bases; bases outside gene matches: 16. Germline V gives CDR1 LNHDA, CDR2 SQIVND (reference sequence). The CDR3 runs 18 residues. The DNA for the CDR3 is TGTGCCAGTAGTATCATTGATTTTGTGCGGGACAGGGGCAATGGCTACACCTTC. Translated, it gives CASSIIDFVRDRGNGYTF. The full variable domain, with the rest looked up from reference TRBV19 and TRBJ1-2, is DGGITQSPKYLFRKEGQNVTLSCEQNLNHDAMYWYRQDPGQGLRLIYYSQIVNDFQKGDIAEGYSVSREKKESFPLTVTSAQKNPTAFYLCASSIIDFVRDRGNGYTFGSGTRLTVV.